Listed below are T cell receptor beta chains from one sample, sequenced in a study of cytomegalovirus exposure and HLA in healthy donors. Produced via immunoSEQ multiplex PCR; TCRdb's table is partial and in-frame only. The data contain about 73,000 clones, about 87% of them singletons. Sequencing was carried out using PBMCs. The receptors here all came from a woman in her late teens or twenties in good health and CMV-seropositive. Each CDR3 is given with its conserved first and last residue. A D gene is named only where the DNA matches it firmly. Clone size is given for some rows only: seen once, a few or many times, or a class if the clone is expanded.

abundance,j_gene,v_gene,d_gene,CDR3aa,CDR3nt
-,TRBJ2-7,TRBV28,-,CASSLGVVRNYEQYF,TGTGCCAGCAGTTTAGGTGTAGTGAGGAACTACGAGCAGTACTTC
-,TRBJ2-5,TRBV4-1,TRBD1,CASSQVRTGAETQYF,TGCGCCAGCAGCCAGGTCAGGACAGGCGCGGAGACCCAGTACTTC
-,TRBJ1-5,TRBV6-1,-,CASSSGNQPQHF,TGTGCCAGCAGTAGCGGGAATCAGCCCCAGCATTTT
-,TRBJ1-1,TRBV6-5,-,CASSPLGSGEAFF,TGTGCCAGCAGTCCCCTTGGGTCAGGTGAAGCTTTCTTT
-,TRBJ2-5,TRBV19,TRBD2,CASSIRGVAGQETQYF,TGTGCCAGTAGTATCCGGGGGGTAGCGGGGCAAGAGACCCAGTACTTC
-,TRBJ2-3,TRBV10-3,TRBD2,CAISEPSGGANTQYF,TGTGCCATCAGTGAACCTAGCGGGGGGGCCAATACGCAGTATTTT
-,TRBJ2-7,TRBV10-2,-,CASSQMVASRPRKQYF,TGCGCCAGCAGTCAGATGGTGGCTAGCCGCCCTAGGAAGCAGTACTTC
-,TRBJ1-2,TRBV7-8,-,CASSSGGVVGYTF,TGTGCCAGCAGCTCGGGCGGGGTGGTTGGCTACACCTTC
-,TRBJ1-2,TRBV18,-,CASSPLRDGYTF,TGTGCCAGCTCACCACTCAGGGATGGCTACACCTTC
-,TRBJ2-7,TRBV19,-,CASKPRQESYEQYF,TGTGCCAGTAAACCAAGACAGGAATCCTACGAGCAGTACTTC
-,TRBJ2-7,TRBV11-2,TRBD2,CASSLEGLAQYEQYF,TGTGCCAGCAGCTTAGAGGGACTAGCGCAGTACGAGCAGTACTTC
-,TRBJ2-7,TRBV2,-,CASSARGGYHEQYF,TGTGCCAGCAGTGCTAGAGGCGGGTACCACGAGCAGTACTTC
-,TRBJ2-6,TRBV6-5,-,CASSYDPGAGANVLTF,TGTGCCAGCAGTTACGATCCGGGGGCTGGGGCCAACGTCCTGACTTTC
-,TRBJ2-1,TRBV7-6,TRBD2,CASSFLAGGRNNEQFF,TGTGCCAGCAGCTTTCTAGCGGGAGGGCGAAACAATGAGCAGTTCTTC
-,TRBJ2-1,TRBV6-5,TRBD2,CASSPSLAVHNEQFF,TGTGCCAGCAGCCCATCCCTAGCGGTACACAATGAGCAGTTCTTC
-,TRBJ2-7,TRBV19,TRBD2,CASSSGLAGGSYEQYF,TGTGCCAGTAGCAGCGGCCTAGCGGGAGGGTCCTACGAGCAGTACTTC
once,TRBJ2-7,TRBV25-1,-,CASSFVGAYEQYF,TGTGCCAGCAGTTTTGTAGGGGCTTACGAGCAGTACTTC
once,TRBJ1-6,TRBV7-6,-,CASSVGGGNSPLHF,TGTGCCAGCAGCGTCGGGGGGGGCAATTCACCCCTCCACTTT
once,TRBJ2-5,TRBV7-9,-,CASSLIGEIGTQYF,TGTGCCAGCAGCTTAATCGGGGAGATCGGGACCCAGTACTTC
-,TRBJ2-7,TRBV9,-,CASSEWGEEGLDEQYF,TGTGCCAGCAGCGAGTGGGGGGAGGAGGGGCTCGACGAGCAGTACTTC
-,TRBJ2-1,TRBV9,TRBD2,CASSARTSGGNNEQFF,TGTGCCAGCAGCGCCAGGACTAGCGGGGGCAACAATGAGCAGTTCTTC
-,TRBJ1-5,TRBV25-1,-,CASSEGRANRPQHF,TGTGCCAGCAGTGAGGGCAGGGCGAATAGGCCCCAGCATTTT
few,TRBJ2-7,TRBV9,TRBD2,CASSPRLAGCSPSYEQYF,TGTGCCAGCAGCCCGAGACTAGCGGGGTGTTCCCCCTCCTACGAGCAGTACTTC
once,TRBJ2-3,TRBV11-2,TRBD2,CASSPGGVRTDTQYF,TGTGCCAGCAGCCCCGGGGGGGTAAGAACAGATACGCAGTATTTT
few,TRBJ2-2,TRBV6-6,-,CASRGRDTGELFF,TGTGCCAGCAGAGGCAGGGACACCGGGGAGCTGTTTTTT
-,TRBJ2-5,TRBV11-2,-,CASSSRIEETQYF,TGTGCCAGCAGCTCTAGGATCGAAGAGACCCAGTACTTC
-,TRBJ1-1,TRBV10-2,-,CASSENAGIGLEAFF,TGCGCCAGCAGTGAGAATGCAGGGATCGGTCTCGAAGCTTTCTTT
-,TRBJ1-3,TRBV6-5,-,CASSSLAGTRNTIYF,TGTGCCAGCAGTTCTCTAGCTGGCACAAGAAACACCATATATTTT
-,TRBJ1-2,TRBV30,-,CAWTHILTRDYGYTF,TGTGCCTGGACCCACATCCTTACCCGGGACTATGGCTACACCTTC
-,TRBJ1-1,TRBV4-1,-,CASSPQSTGNTEAFF,TGCGCCAGCAGCCCCCAATCGACAGGGAACACTGAAGCTTTCTTT
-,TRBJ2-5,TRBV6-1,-,CASRRGASEQETQYF,TGTGCCAGCAGAAGAGGAGCCAGCGAACAAGAGACCCAGTACTTC
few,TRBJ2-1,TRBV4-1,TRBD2,CASSQDGPAGGYNEQFF,TGCGCCAGCAGCCAAGATGGCCCAGCGGGAGGGTACAATGAGCAGTTCTTC
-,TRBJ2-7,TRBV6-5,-,CASSTGSGYYEQYF,TGTGCCAGCAGTACTGGGTCGGGGTACTACGAGCAGTACTTC
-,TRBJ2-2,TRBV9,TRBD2,CASSVGTSGAGELFF,TGTGCCAGCAGCGTAGGGACTAGCGGGGCCGGGGAGCTGTTTTTT
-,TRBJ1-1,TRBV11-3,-,CASSQQGNTEAFF,TGTGCCAGCAGCCAACAGGGGAACACTGAAGCTTTCTTT
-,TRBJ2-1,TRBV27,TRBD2,CASSLSAGTSYNEQFF,TGTGCCAGCAGTTTATCAGCAGGGACTAGCTACAATGAGCAGTTCTTC
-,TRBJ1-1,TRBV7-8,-,CASRVDLNTEAFF,TGTGCCAGCAGGGTGGACTTAAACACTGAAGCTTTCTTT
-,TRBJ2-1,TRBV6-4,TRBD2,CASSEASGGTNEQFF,TGTGCCAGCAGTGAAGCTAGCGGGGGGACCAATGAGCAGTTCTTC
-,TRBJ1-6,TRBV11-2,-,CASSSGPAGLFNSPLHF,TGTGCCAGCAGCTCGGGACCCGCCGGACTATTTAATTCACCCCTCCACTTT
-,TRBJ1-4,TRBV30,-,CAWSGENEKLFF,TGTGCCTGGAGTGGAGAAAATGAAAAACTGTTTTTT
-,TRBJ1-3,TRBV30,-,CAWTTGNTIYF,TGTGCCTGGACAACTGGAAACACCATATATTTT
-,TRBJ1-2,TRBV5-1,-,CASSTGTPNYGYTF,TGCGCCAGCAGCACGGGGACACCCAACTATGGCTACACCTTC
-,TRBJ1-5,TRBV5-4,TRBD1,CASSPGTGNQPQHF,TGTGCCAGCAGCCCGGGGACAGGAAATCAGCCCCAGCATTTT
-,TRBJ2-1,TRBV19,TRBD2,CAASTTGGNEQFF,TGTGCCGCCTCAACCACGGGGGGAAATGAGCAGTTCTTC
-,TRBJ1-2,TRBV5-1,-,CASSLVQGHYGYTF,TGCGCCAGCAGCTTGGTTCAGGGGCACTATGGCTACACCTTC
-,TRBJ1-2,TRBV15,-,CATSSLRVDPGYTF,TGTGCCACCAGCAGCCTGAGGGTCGATCCAGGCTACACCTTC
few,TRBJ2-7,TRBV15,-,CATSRHAGTASDEQYF,TGTGCCACCAGCAGACATGCGGGCACAGCGTCCGACGAGCAGTACTTC
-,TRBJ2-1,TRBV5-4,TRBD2,CASSLGIAASGDNEQFF,TGTGCCAGCAGCTTGGGTATCGCGGCTAGCGGGGACAATGAGCAGTTCTTC
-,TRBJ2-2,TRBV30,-,CAWVQGTGELFF,TGTGCCTGGGTCCAGGGGACCGGGGAGCTGTTTTTT
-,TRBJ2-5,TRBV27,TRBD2,CASSLAGGSGETQYF,TGTGCCAGCAGTTTAGCGGGGGGAAGTGGAGAGACCCAGTACTTC
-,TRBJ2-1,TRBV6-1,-,CATYRLVAYNEQFF,TGTGCCACCTATAGACTAGTAGCCTACAATGAGCAGTTCTTC
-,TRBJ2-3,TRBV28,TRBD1,CASSPTGTGSGTQYF,TGTGCCAGCTCTCCGACCGGGACAGGGTCTGGTACGCAGTATTTT
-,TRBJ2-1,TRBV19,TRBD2,CASSILAGHEQFF,TGTGCCAGTAGTATCCTAGCGGGCCATGAGCAGTTCTTC
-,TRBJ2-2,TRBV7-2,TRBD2,CASSLVPAGGLNTGELFF,TGTGCCAGCAGCTTAGTCCCGGCGGGGGGCCTGAACACCGGGGAGCTGTTTTTT
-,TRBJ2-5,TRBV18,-,CASSPLEADLKETQYF,TGTGCCAGCTCACCACTGGAGGCCGATCTAAAAGAGACCCAGTACTTC
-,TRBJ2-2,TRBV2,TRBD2,CASRKLAGGPGELFF,TGTGCCAGCAGGAAACTAGCGGGGGGGCCCGGGGAGCTGTTTTTT
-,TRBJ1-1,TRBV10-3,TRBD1,CAISESPDRVAFF,TGTGCCATCAGTGAGTCGCCGGACAGGGTAGCTTTCTTT
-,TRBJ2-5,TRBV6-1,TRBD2,CASSEGGLAGGLETQYF,TGTGCCAGCAGTGAAGGAGGCCTAGCGGGGGGGTTAGAGACCCAGTACTTC
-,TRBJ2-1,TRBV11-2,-,CASSYPDSSSYNEQFF,TGTGCCAGCAGCTACCCGGACAGCAGCTCCTACAATGAGCAGTTCTTC
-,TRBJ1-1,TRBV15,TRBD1,CATSGRGLNTEAFF,TGTGCCACCAGCGGCAGGGGGCTGAACACTGAAGCTTTCTTT